This is a list of T cell receptor beta chains from one sample in a study of beta chain features in type 1 diabetes. Clones were sequenced by immunoSEQ multiplex PCR, and TCRdb holds only the in-frame ones, with some missing. The sample has more than 200,000 clones, 16% seen once. The sample comprised naive CD4+ T cells from blood. Receptors were obtained from a man aged 25 to 40 with type 1 diabetes. The CDR3 runs from the conserved cysteine through the conserved F or W. The size entry is marked missing in some rows and otherwise reads once, few, many or a size class.

length,V,size,CDR3
14,TRBV7-9,few,CASSLKGQTAEAFF
15,TRBV28,.,CASSLVVAGGYEQYF
14,TRBV23-1,.,CASSQLRRNTEAFF
12,TRBV6-5,.,CASRSQGYEQYF
14,TRBV29-1,.,CSVAGGSANEKLFF
13,TRBV29-1,.,CSVGPSGGGEQYF
15,TRBV14,few,CASSQVDSRSGELFF
12,TRBV28,few,CASSAVYNEQFF
13,TRBV7-9,.,CASSLLVGNEQFF
15,TRBV18,once,CASSPRGQENTEAFF
14,TRBV28,.,CASRLGGDRGQQYF
15,TRBV2,few,CASSPRGNPTDTQYF
11,TRBV2,.,CASQSLDTQYF
15,TRBV29-1,few,CSALRASGRGHEQFF
14,TRBV2,.,CASGRTVNTGELFF
12,TRBV7-2,.,CASSRQNQPQHF
15,TRBV4-3,.,CASARTSGRTDTQYF
15,TRBV5-1,.,CASSLEPGQGTEAFF
13,TRBV30,few,CASSGQPQETQYF
13,TRBV28,.,CASSRTVQETQYF
15,TRBV25-1,few,CASSHRALVVETQYF
13,TRBV2,.,CASSEIPVDTQYF
14,TRBV5-1,few,CASSLEVRTDTQYF
12,TRBV29-1,.,CSVRSGQETQYF
15,TRBV9,.,CASSPGGGRYNEQFF
14,TRBV27,few,CASSLNSGANVLTF
12,TRBV30,.,CALGRANEKLFF